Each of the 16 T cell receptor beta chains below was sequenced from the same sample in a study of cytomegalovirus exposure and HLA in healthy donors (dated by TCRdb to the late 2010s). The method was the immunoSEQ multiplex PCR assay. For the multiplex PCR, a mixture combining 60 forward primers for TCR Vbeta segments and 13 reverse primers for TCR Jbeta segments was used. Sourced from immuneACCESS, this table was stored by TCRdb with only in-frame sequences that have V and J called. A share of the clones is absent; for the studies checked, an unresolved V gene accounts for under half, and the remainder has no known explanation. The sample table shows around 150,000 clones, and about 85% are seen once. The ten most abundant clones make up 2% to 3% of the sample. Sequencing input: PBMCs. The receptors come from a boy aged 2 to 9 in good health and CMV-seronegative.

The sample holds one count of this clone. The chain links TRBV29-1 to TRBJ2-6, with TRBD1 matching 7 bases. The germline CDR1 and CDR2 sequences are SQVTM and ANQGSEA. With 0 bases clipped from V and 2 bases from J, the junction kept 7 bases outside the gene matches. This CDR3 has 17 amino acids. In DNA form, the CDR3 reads TGCAGCGTTGAAGAAAGGAAAACAGGGGCTGGGGCCAACGTCCTGACTTTC. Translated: CSVEERKTGAGANVLTF.

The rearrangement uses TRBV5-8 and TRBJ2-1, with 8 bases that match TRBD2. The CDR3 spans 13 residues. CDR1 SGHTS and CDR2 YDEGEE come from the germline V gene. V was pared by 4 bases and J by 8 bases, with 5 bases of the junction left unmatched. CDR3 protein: CASSPGGAYEQFF. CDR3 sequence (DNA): TGTGCCAGCAGCCCCGGGGGGGCCTATGAGCAGTTCTTC.

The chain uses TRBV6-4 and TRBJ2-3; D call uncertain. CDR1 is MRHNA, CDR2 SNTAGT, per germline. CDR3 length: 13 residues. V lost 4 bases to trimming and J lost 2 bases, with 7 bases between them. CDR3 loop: CASSVDFTDTQYF. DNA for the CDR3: TGTGCCAGCAGTGTAGACTTCACAGATACGCAGTATTTT.

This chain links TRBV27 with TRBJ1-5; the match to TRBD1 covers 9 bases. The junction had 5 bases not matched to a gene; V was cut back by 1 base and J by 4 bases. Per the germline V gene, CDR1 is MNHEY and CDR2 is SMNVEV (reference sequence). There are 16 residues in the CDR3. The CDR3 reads CASSLWLGQGNQPQHF. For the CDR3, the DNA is TGTGCCAGCAGTTTATGGCTGGGACAGGGTAATCAGCCCCAGCATTTT.

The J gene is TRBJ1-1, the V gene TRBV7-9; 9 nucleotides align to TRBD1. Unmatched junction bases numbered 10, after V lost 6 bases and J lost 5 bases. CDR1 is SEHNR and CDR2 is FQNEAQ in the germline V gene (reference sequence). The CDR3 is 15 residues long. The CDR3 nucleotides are TGTGCCAGCAGTTATCCGGGACAGGGTATGACTGAAGCTTTCTTT. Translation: CASSYPGQGMTEAFF.

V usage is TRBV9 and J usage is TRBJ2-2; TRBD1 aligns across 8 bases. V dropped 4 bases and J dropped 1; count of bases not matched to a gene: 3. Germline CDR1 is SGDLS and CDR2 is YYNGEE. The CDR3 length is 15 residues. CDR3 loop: CASSRQGLNTGELFF. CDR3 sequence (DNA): TGTGCCAGCAGCAGACAGGGGCTGAACACCGGGGAGCTGTTTTTT.

The CDR3 is CASTDPVMGYEQYF. Here the CDR3 DNA reads TGTGCCAGTACAGACCCCGTGATGGGCTACGAGCAGTACTTC. V and J are TRBV6-1 and TRBJ2-5; D not resolved. The DNA end is more similar to TRBJ2-7, so the J call may be wrong. CDR3 length: 14 amino acids. Germline lookup yields CDR1 MNHNS and CDR2 SASEGT.

The CDR3 sequence is CASSLFLDGTQYF. In nucleotides, the CDR3 is TGTGCCAGCAGTTTGTTCCTAGATGGGACCCAGTACTTC. The V gene is TRBV28, the J gene TRBJ2-5; D is uncertain. The germline gives CDR1 MDHEN, CDR2 SYDVKM. The CDR3 consists of 13 residues. V lost 3 bases and J 7 bases, leaving 12 bases between the germline ends.

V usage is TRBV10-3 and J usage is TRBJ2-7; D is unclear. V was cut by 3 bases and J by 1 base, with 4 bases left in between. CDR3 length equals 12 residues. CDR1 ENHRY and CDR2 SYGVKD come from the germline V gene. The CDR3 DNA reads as TGTGCCATCAGTGACTTATCCTACGAGCAGTACTTC. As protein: CAISDLSYEQYF.

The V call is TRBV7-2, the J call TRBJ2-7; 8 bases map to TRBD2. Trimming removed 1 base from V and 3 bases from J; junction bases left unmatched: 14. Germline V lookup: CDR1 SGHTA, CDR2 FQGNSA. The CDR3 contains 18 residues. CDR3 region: CASSLVAGRAPSFYEQYF. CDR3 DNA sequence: TGTGCCAGCAGCTTAGTAGCCGGGAGGGCCCCTTCCTTCTACGAGCAGTACTTC.

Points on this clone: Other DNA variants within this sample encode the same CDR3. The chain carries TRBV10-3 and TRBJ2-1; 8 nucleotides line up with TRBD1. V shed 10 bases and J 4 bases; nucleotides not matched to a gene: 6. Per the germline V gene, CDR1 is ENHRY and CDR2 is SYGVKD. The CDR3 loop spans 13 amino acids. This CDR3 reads CATTGGPYNEQFF. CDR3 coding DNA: TGTGCCACAACAGGGGGTCCTTACAATGAGCAGTTCTTC.

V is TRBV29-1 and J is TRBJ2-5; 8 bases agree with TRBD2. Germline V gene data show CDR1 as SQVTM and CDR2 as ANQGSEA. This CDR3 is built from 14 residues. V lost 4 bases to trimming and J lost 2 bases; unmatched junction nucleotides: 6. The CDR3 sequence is CSVVLAGRQETQYF. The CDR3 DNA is TGCAGCGTTGTGTTAGCGGGGCGTCAAGAGACCCAGTACTTC.

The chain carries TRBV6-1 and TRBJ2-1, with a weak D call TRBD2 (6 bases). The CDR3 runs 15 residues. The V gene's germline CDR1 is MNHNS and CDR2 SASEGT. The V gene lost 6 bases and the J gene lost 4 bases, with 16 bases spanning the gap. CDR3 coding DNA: TGTGCCAGCAGGGATCCGTGGAGGGCATACAATGAGCAGTTCTTC. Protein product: CASRDPWRAYNEQFF.

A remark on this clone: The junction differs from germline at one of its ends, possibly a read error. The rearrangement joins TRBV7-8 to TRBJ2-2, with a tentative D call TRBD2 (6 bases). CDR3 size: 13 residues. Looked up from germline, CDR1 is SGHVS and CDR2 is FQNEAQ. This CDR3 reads CASTLRGNGELFF. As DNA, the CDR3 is TGTGCCAGCACCTTACGGGGGAACGGGGAGCTGTTTTTT.

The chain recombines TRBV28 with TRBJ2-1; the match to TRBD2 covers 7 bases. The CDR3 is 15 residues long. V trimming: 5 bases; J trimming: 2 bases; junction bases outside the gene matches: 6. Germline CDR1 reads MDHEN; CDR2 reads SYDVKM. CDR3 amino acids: CASSPPLAAYNEQFF. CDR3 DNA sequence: TGTGCCAGCAGTCCGCCTCTAGCGGCCTACAATGAGCAGTTCTTC.

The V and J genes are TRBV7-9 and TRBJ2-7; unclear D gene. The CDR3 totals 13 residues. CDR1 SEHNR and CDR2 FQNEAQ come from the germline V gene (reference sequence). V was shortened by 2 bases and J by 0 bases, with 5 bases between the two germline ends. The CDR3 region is CASSLYVSYEQYF. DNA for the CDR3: TGTGCCAGCAGCTTATATGTCTCCTACGAGCAGTACTTC.